A selection of T cell receptor beta chains follows, all from one sample in a study of cytomegalovirus exposure and HLA in healthy donors. The data were produced by immunoSEQ multiplex PCR, yet TCRdb's version contains in-frame clones alone and is incomplete. The sample records 200,000 to 250,000 clones, roughly 80% being singletons. Material: PBMCs. All receptors derive from a man aged 35 to 55 in good health and CMV-seronegative. Both conserved end residues are part of each CDR3. The D gene is left open where the match is weak. Clone size is shown for a subset of rows, as once, few, many or a class of expanded clone.

d_gene,v_gene,abundance,j_gene,CDR3aa,CDR3nt
.,TRBV5-8,.,TRBJ2-2,CASSLGRGTGELFF,TGTGCCAGCAGCTTGGGGAGGGGCACCGGGGAGCTGTTTTTT
.,TRBV4-3,few,TRBJ1-4,CASSQAFVGGNEKLFF,TGCGCCAGCAGCCAAGCTTTTGTCGGGGGGAATGAAAAACTGTTTTTT
.,TRBV5-1,.,TRBJ2-7,CASSGTEGPYEQYF,TGCGCCAGCAGCGGCACAGAAGGTCCCTACGAGCAGTACTTC
TRBD1,TRBV15,.,TRBJ1-5,CATSRDGRTGGDQPQHF,TGTGCCACCAGCAGAGATGGCAGGACAGGGGGCGATCAGCCCCAGCATTTT
TRBD1,TRBV7-3,.,TRBJ2-1,CASSLRQGAVNEQFF,TGTGCCAGCAGCTTGCGGCAGGGGGCTGTCAATGAGCAGTTCTTC
TRBD1,TRBV6-6,.,TRBJ1-1,CASSTGTVNTEAFF,TGTGCCAGCAGTACCGGGACAGTGAACACTGAAGCTTTCTTT
.,TRBV5-1,.,TRBJ1-3,CASSLEGYRNTIYF,TGCGCCAGCAGCTTGGAGGGGTACAGAAACACCATATATTTT
.,TRBV15,.,TRBJ1-5,CATSRDTKNSNQPQHF,TGTGCCACCAGCAGAGATACTAAGAATAGCAATCAGCCCCAGCATTTT
TRBD2,TRBV15,.,TRBJ2-1,CATSVFAGGWNEQFF,TGTGCCACCAGCGTATTTGCGGGAGGTTGGAATGAGCAGTTCTTC
.,TRBV7-9,.,TRBJ1-5,CASSLQGVGDQPQHF,TGTGCCAGCAGCCTACAGGGAGTTGGGGATCAGCCCCAGCATTTT
.,TRBV29-1,.,TRBJ1-3,CSVGLIGNTIYF,TGCAGCGTTGGGCTCATTGGAAACACCATATATTTT
.,TRBV27,.,TRBJ2-7,CASSQGFPYEQYF,TGTGCCAGCAGTCAGGGGTTCCCCTACGAGCAGTACTTC
.,TRBV19,.,TRBJ1-2,CASSITGYEGYTF,TGTGCCAGTAGTATTACAGGGTATGAAGGCTACACCTTC
.,TRBV6-1,.,TRBJ1-3,CASSERGGNTIYF,TGTGCCAGCAGTGAAAGAGGGGGAAACACCATATATTTT
TRBD2,TRBV30,.,TRBJ2-1,CAWEGGRGNNEQFF,TGTGCCTGGGAGGGCGGGAGAGGTAACAATGAGCAGTTCTTC
.,TRBV27,.,TRBJ1-4,CASAPKWGGKLFF,TGTGCCAGCGCCCCGAAGTGGGGCGGAAAACTGTTTTTT
.,TRBV27,.,TRBJ1-2,CASSPLPGGAADGYTF,TGTGCCAGCAGTCCCCTGCCTGGGGGGGCGGCGGATGGCTACACCTTC
TRBD2,TRBV2,.,TRBJ2-3,CASSVSGGAVPDTQYF,TGTGCCAGCAGTGTTAGCGGGGGGGCGGTTCCAGATACGCAGTATTTT
TRBD1,TRBV15,.,TRBJ1-5,CATSITGQGQPQHF,TGTGCCACCAGCATCACGGGACAGGGACAGCCCCAGCATTTT
TRBD1,TRBV6-1,.,TRBJ1-2,CASKGTATNYGYTF,TGTGCCAGCAAAGGGACAGCCACTAACTATGGCTACACCTTC
.,TRBV6-5,once,TRBJ1-1,CASSDRLMLNTEAFF,TGTGCCAGCAGCGACCGACTGATGCTGAACACTGAAGCTTTCTTT
TRBD1,TRBV4-3,.,TRBJ2-7,CASSLMDRAPYEQYF,TGCGCCAGCAGCCTAATGGACAGGGCCCCCTACGAGCAGTACTTC
.,TRBV6-5,few,TRBJ2-2,CASSRGTELTGELFF,TGTGCCAGCAGCCGCGGGACGGAATTAACCGGGGAGCTGTTTTTT
.,TRBV18,once,TRBJ1-1,CASSPPSNAAGTTFF,TGTGCCAGCTCACCACCATCAAATGCAGCAGGGACAACTTTCTTT
.,TRBV13,.,TRBJ1-2,CASSLVGGYGYTF,TGTGCCAGCAGCTTAGTAGGGGGCTATGGCTACACCTTC
TRBD2,TRBV16,.,TRBJ2-3,CASSLTSGNTDTQYF,TGTGCCAGCAGCTTGACTAGCGGGAACACAGATACGCAGTATTTT
TRBD1,TRBV19,.,TRBJ1-5,CASSIVTGGVQPQHF,TGTGCCAGTAGTATTGTGACAGGGGGGGTACAGCCCCAGCATTTT
.,TRBV10-3,.,TRBJ1-5,CAISESRKGVQGQPQHF,TGTGCCATCAGTGAGTCCCGAAAAGGGGTCCAGGGCCAGCCCCAGCATTTT
TRBD2,TRBV13,.,TRBJ2-7,CASSYFGEDPIPGLAGAGLYEQYF,TGTGCCAGCAGCTACTTCGGGGAGGACCCTATTCCGGGACTAGCGGGAGCGGGCCTCTACGAGCAGTACTTC
.,TRBV11-2,once,TRBJ1-1,CASRLGGGESTEAFF,TGTGCCAGCAGGTTAGGGGGGGGCGAGAGCACTGAAGCTTTCTTT
.,TRBV6-6,.,TRBJ1-2,CASTLTETNYGYTF,TGTGCCAGCACCCTCACAGAGACCAACTATGGCTACACCTTC
TRBD1,TRBV6-5,.,TRBJ1-1,CASSYSQGVGTTEAFF,TGTGCCAGCAGTTACTCGCAGGGGGTGGGTACCACTGAAGCTTTCTTT
TRBD1,TRBV2,.,TRBJ1-6,CASNQDRDNSPLHF,TGTGCCAGCAACCAGGACAGGGATAATTCACCCCTCCACTTT
.,TRBV9,.,TRBJ2-3,CASSVWGGASDTQYF,TGTGCCAGCAGCGTATGGGGGGGGGCGTCAGATACGCAGTATTTT
TRBD2,TRBV27,.,TRBJ2-1,CASSREGPKGHEQFF,TGTGCCAGCAGTCGGGAGGGGCCCAAGGGCCATGAGCAGTTCTTC
TRBD2,TRBV28,.,TRBJ2-1,CAIGSSGRLSEQFF,TGTGCCATTGGTTCTAGCGGGAGATTAAGTGAGCAGTTCTTC
TRBD2,TRBV6-1,.,TRBJ2-7,CASRGTSGSSYEQYF,TGTGCCAGCAGGGGGACTAGCGGGAGCTCCTACGAGCAGTACTTC
TRBD1,TRBV28,.,TRBJ2-7,CASRAGTVTYEQYF,TGTGCCAGCAGGGCCGGGACAGTGACCTACGAGCAGTACTTC
.,TRBV27,.,TRBJ1-5,CASSLDSNQPQHF,TGTGCCAGCAGCCTAGATAGCAATCAGCCCCAGCATTTT
TRBD1,TRBV7-8,.,TRBJ2-7,CASSLRTGGIGEQYF,TGTGCCAGCAGCTTAAGGACAGGGGGCATTGGCGAGCAGTACTTC
TRBD2,TRBV7-3,.,TRBJ2-3,CASSLAGGSTDTQYF,TGTGCCAGCAGTTTAGCGGGGGGGAGCACAGATACGCAGTATTTT
TRBD2,TRBV5-1,.,TRBJ2-1,CASSAGTTLGRNEQFF,TGCGCCAGCAGCGCCGGGACTACCCTTGGACGCAATGAGCAGTTCTTC
TRBD1,TRBV12-5,.,TRBJ1-2,CASGSYLTGGAGYTF,TGTGCTAGTGGTAGTTATCTGACAGGGGGGGCTGGCTACACCTTC
.,TRBV30,.,TRBJ1-6,CAWSGGTSGSPLHF,TGTGCCTGGAGTGGGGGGACTTCGGGTTCACCCCTCCACTTT
.,TRBV7-9,.,TRBJ2-1,CASSSRHIDNEQFF,TGTGCCAGCAGCTCCAGACACATAGACAATGAGCAGTTCTTC
TRBD2,TRBV27,.,TRBJ2-1,CASSVGTSGTGEQFF,TGTGCCAGCAGTGTCGGGACTAGCGGGACGGGTGAGCAGTTCTTC
.,TRBV5-1,.,TRBJ1-6,CASSLAGRADNSPLHF,TGCGCCAGCAGCTTGGCCGGGAGGGCGGATAATTCACCCCTCCACTTT
TRBD2,TRBV5-6,few,TRBJ2-5,CASSPWRGGPRETQYF,TGTGCCAGCAGCCCTTGGCGGGGGGGCCCAAGGGAGACCCAGTACTTC